The T cell receptor beta chain described here comes from a study of cytomegalovirus exposure and HLA in healthy donors (dated by TCRdb to 2015 to 2018). In the study overall: An earlier analysis of 587 of the donors reported 276 Gb of sequence data and around 110 million unique TCR beta sequences obtained from some 200 million T cells. An earlier analysis of roughly 580 of the donors used high-throughput TCR beta sequencing to judge whether each TCR beta V gene segment behaved as functional or pseudogenic. Typing coverage differed by locus: A, B, C, DRB1 and DQB1 were typed in about 629-630 donors, DQA1 in roughly 510, DPA1 in over 600, and DPB1 in roughly 450. In a later analysis, previously published TCR beta repertoires from several hundred donors were re-analyzed and high-resolution HLA genotyping was added so that TCR occurrence patterns could be studied. To predict cytomegalovirus infection status, the study combined high-throughput TCR immunosequencing, statistical association of individual TCRs with disease status, and machine learning. All discovery cohort repertoires had been generated on a single sequencing platform. The study profiled the T cell repertoires of hundreds of subjects by immunosequencing and related them to cytomegalovirus serostatus. Donor age, sex, ethnicity and CMV serostatus were compiled together with the repertoire data. An early release that covered some 630 HLA-typed donors contained around 300 gigabases of sequencing data and 75 million to 100 million unique TCR sequences. HLA typing covered class I and class II loci at four-digit resolution. A separate validation cohort of some 130 different subjects was used in addition to the 666-subject first cohort. Among roughly 400 genotyped donors of the cohort, an average of around 240,000 unique TCR beta nucleotide sequences were sequenced per donor, 15% to 20% of them non-productive. The study was designed to test whether signatures of past pathogen exposure could be identified by cataloging public T cell receptors. A later genetic analysis used genome-wide SNP genotypes for about 60% of the 666 donors, treating that subset as a discovery cohort. Of the approximately 400 genotyped donors, 75% to 85% were placed in the genetic ancestry cluster associated with self-reported Caucasian donors. About five DR-DQ haplotypes were handled as single units for association and clustering, since linkage in the cohort was strong. Rather than using new phenotypic data, the later analysis identified candidate immune exposures from TCR beta sequences and from how often those sequences occurred across donors. Here is what the overall study found, with its caveats: This cohort had only TCR beta chains sequenced, and the lack of alpha or paired-chain data limited which features could be detected. The study gave a list of 150 to 200 TCR beta chains associated with cytomegalovirus. While some public TCRs were present in many individuals, most TCR sequences turned up only very rarely across donors. According to a later analysis, parvovirus B19, influenza, CMV and Epstein-Barr virus appeared linked to several top co-occurrence clusters. A cluster of highly shared sequence variants was judged likely to be a technical artifact of the sequencing pipeline. A few of the identified cytomegalovirus-associated TCR beta chains were confirmed in vitro to be specific for cytomegalovirus antigens. A further reported finding was that TCR beta sequences accurately predicted the HLA-A and HLA-B alleles for most subjects in the first cohort. The only immune exposure information available for the cohort was CMV serostatus. The earlier analysis of nearly 600 of the donors excluded some 16 rarely observed V segments, including chromosome 9 orphons, because counts were too low. A later analysis found that most CMV-associated TCR beta chains appeared HLA-restricted, with HLA associations seemingly driven largely by CMV exposure. The authors suggested that the approach could potentially be extended to other disease states and immunological phenotypes. In a later genetic analysis, fewer N-insertions in productive TCRs were reported among donors in an Asian-associated ancestry cluster than the roughly 710-donor mean. In an earlier analysis of about 540 of the donors, most TCR beta V segments were observed in productive rearrangements about 87% or about 30% of the time, broadly matching IMGT annotations. A later analysis associated 16,951 TCR beta sequences with specific HLA alleles at a false discovery rate of 0.05. Linkage disequilibrium might explain the correlated functional status among segregating V segments, but an unknown experimental factor could not be excluded. In a later genetic analysis, a missense DCLRE1C variant was associated with V-gene and J-gene trimming of TCR beta chains, and the association was replicated in an independent cohort. Cytomegalovirus status was reported to be diagnosed by the classifier with high specificity and sensitivity in both the original and validation cohorts. Sequencing depth was assumed to be roughly uniform across donors in the presence/absence analyses, though that assumption may not hold. Because HLA typing was missing for some donors at each locus, association tests included only the typed subset. A later analysis found that HLA-associated TCR beta chains were more clonally expanded and had lower generation probabilities than equally common non-associated chains. Assigning TCR associations to individual alleles was difficult when HLA alleles, especially DR and DQ, strongly co-occurred. According to a later analysis, TCR association rates differed among HLA loci, with DRB1 alleles showing the most associated TCRs and HLA-C alleles showing the fewest.

Regarding this clone: Its antigen is currently not known. No quality values exist for individual bases; no much larger clone is one base distant.

The cohort was made up of roughly 670 healthy bone marrow donors. Cohort members were all nominally healthy when sampled, although unrecorded immune exposures were likely present. The donor tested CMV seropositive, placing the donor among the approximately 290 seropositive members of the cohort. Every donor gave a peripheral blood sample, and the peripheral blood mononuclear cells from that sample were used for TCR beta sequencing. Genomic DNA extraction from the blood cell samples was performed with the Qiagen DNeasy Blood Extraction Kit. The protocol used for the library was the immunoSEQ multiplex PCR assay. For the multiplex PCR, a mixture combining 60 forward primers for TCR Vbeta segments and 13 reverse primers for TCR Jbeta segments was used. The CDR3 region of rearranged TCR beta genes was amplified from genomic DNA with a multiplex PCR assay. Amplified TCR beta libraries were sequenced as 87-base-pair reads on the Illumina HiSeq System. On the study's bioinformatics: A later analysis counted about 80 million unique TCR beta chains across the 640 or so repertoires, and about 10 million of these chains were shared by at least two donors. To remove PCR and sequencing errors, raw reads were error-corrected and collapsed into unique sequences using a nearest-neighbor algorithm that merged closely related sequences. To assign V, D and J gene segments, CDR3 sequences were aligned to IMGT reference sequences. For a sequence to be retained, at least a six-nucleotide match to both a V gene segment and a J gene segment was required. A rearrangement was called productive if the CDR3 had no stop codons and remained in frame with V and J, and every other rearrangement was called non-productive. CDR3 was defined by IMGT convention, running from the second conserved V-encoded cysteine to the conserved J-encoded phenylalanine. The earlier analysis of about 620 of the donors excluded sequences that lacked an unambiguous match to a single V gene segment. In an earlier analysis of about 590 of the donors, a V segment was called functional when productive rearrangements were above 56.7%, and segregating when the standard deviation between donors exceeded 5%. A statistical classification framework was developed to diagnose cytomegalovirus status using the catalog of TCR beta chain sequences. A later analysis assigned V and J genes by comparing TCR nucleotide sequences with IMGT/GENE-DB human TR gene sequences. The TCRdist pipeline was used in a later analysis to assign CDR3 sequences and most-parsimonious VDJ recombination scenarios. A later analysis defined each TCR beta chain by its CDR3 amino acid sequence plus V-gene family, and excluded reads lacking a unique V-gene family. To address suspected cross-contamination and a sequencing artifact, a later analysis removed a few hundred highly shared, low-generation-probability nucleotide sequences. In a later analysis, a clonal expansion index for each public chain was calculated from normalized within-repertoire ranks of inferred template counts. In a later analysis, generation probabilities were computed with a VDJ recombination model fitted to out-of-frame rearrangements, and the resulting probabilities were checked against IGoR. A later analysis scored TCR-TCR, TCR-HLA and TCR-CMV co-occurrence with hypergeometric tests, applying a repertoire-size bias correction to TCR pairs. In a later analysis, false discovery rates were estimated by permuting HLA or CMV assignments 20 times. In a later analysis, co-occurring TCRs were grouped using DBSCAN, with TCRdist sequence similarity added in when clustering inside HLA-allele-positive subsets. Repertoires with fewer than 30,000 or more than 120,000 public chains, plus five repertoires with anomalous nucleotide sharing, were excluded from co-occurrence clustering. TCRdb holds this immuneACCESS table with in-frame rearrangements only. Some clones are missing; in checked studies, unresolved V genes explain under half, and the rest has no known cause. D and trimming were read from the DNA, whereas the V and J calls and clone size are those reported in that table. The sample records approximately 150,000 clones, approximately 84% of which are singletons. The ten largest clones represent roughly 9.7% of the sample.

Sequencing was carried out using PBMCs. The receptor was derived from a woman aged 55-75 years in good health and CMV-seropositive.

The base sequence is TGTGCCAGCAGCCCGGACAGGGGAGGTGAGCAGTTCTTC. Its protein reads: CASSPDRGGEQFF. The receptor chain draws on TRBV5-4 and TRBJ2-1; 9 central nucleotides agree with TRBD1. Trimming removed 4 bases from V and 9 bases from J; the gene matches leave 5 bases unexplained. The germline V gene (reference sequence) sets CDR1 to SGHNT and CDR2 to YYREEE. From cysteine to phenylalanine, the CDR3 is 13 amino acids long. CDR3 DNA only is kept here, 39 bases in frame from base 1.